The table lists the clone carrying this TCR beta chain with many counts. Its target is unknown. The CDR3 extends over 13 amino acids. Trimming removed 7 bases at V and 3 bases at J, with 10 bases between. Investigators profiled TCR beta VDJ and CDR3 from genomic DNA template. TCRdb used MiXCR to reprocess the reads, holding one entry per CDR3 protein. This sample yields 250,000 to 300,000 distinct CDR3 sequences, of which about 56% are seen a single time; around 8% belongs to the top ten. The data were obtained in a study of CD8+CD57+ T cells in acquired aplastic anemia. On the study more broadly: The DNA of sorted CD4+ and CD8+ cells averaged approximately 3.2 ug. Study-wide results and limits: Patient and control CD8+ Simpson's diversity was not significantly different. Around 27 sequences, all CD8+ CDR3, were shared between patients and controls.

The rearrangement joins TRBV12-3 or TRBV12-4 to TRBJ1-5, with unresolved D. Sequencing was carried out using sorted CD4+, CD8+, or CD8+CD57+ T cells (not recorded which) from PBMCs. The TCR originated in a human donor with severe aplastic anemia or a healthy control (not recorded which). CDR3 sequence: CASTFTVNQPQHF. As DNA, the CDR3 is TGTGCCAGCACTTTTACAGTCAATCAGCCCCAGCATTTT.